The clone carrying this T cell receptor (beta chain) has just a few counts. Its antigen is as yet unknown. Trimming cost V 10 bases and J 0 bases; bases outside gene matches: 8. This CDR3 is 16 amino acids long. Per germline, CDR1 ENHRY and CDR2 SYGVKD. These data are taken from a study of Graves' ophthalmopathy and Graves' hyperthyroidism. The study, taken as a whole, reports: Thyroid clonotypes that were expanded above 0.001 frequency mostly also appeared in blood. Using a 13-signature model, the authors split ophthalmopathy from stable hyperthyroidism, with 87.88% sensitivity and 75% to 82% specificity.

The PBMCs had their origin in more than 9.5 ml of fresh peripheral blood. As the template, RNA transcripts were used to amplify TCR beta CDR3 regions. Amplification began with first-round RT-PCR using HTBI primers, then second-round multiplex PCR was performed. TCRdb redid the calling of the multiplex PCR reads with MiXCR, one entry per CDR3 protein. This table has 600,000 to 950,000 distinct CDR3 sequences, roughly 40% appearing once. The receptor was isolated from an adult man with Graves' ophthalmopathy. This chain uses TRBV10-3 with TRBJ1-6; 8 bases map to TRBD1. Material: peripheral blood. The CDR3 bases are TGTGCCAGCGATCACAGGGGGAGCTCCTATAATTCACCCCTCCACTTT. Its protein product is CASDHRGSSYNSPLHF.